Following are 6 T cell receptor beta chains from one sample sequenced in a study of spatial heterogeneity in lung cancer. TCRdb re-analysed the 5' RACE reads in MiXCR, keeping a single row per CDR3 protein. The table shows some 7,000 distinct CDR3 sequences, with roughly 21% occurring only once. This sample's time point: sample taken at primary tumor resection. Whole RNA, isolated from tumor, nontumor lung or frozen PBMC, was sequenced without prior sorting. This specimen consisted of PBMCs, obtained at surgery. All receptors come from a female donor with early-stage non-small cell lung cancer.

This clonotype was recorded many times. V gene TRBV23-1 combines with J gene TRBJ2-7, with D hard to call. TRBV23-1 is an ORF, with its function uncertain. The CDR3 contains 14 residues. Trimming took off 0 bases at V and 0 bases at J, with 6 bases between the two ends. CDR3 residues: CASSQSPASYEQYV. Here the CDR3 DNA reads TGCGCCAGCAGTCAATCTCCGGCCTCCTACGAGCAGTACGTC.

The chain uses TRBV7-8 and TRBJ2-2, with D perhaps matching TRBD2 (6 bases). Trimming removed 4 bases at V and 7 bases at J, with 16 bases between. The germline V gene encodes CDR1 SGHVS and CDR2 FQNEAQ. The CDR3 sequence is 15 residues long. For the CDR3, the DNA is TGTGCCAGCAGCTCCCTAGGAGGGACTTTCGGGGAGCTGTTTTTT. Translated: CASSSLGGTFGELFF.

By frequency in the sample, this clonotype is medium-sized. The chain couples TRBV18 to TRBJ2-1; D perhaps matches TRBD2 (7 bases). CDR1 and CDR2 (germline): KGHSH, LQKENI. The CDR3 contains 14 residues. Trimming removed 3 bases from V and 7 bases from J, with 13 bases in between. The CDR3 reads CASSPGGPWNEQFF. Written as DNA, the CDR3 is TGTGCCAGCTCACCGGGGGGGCCGTGGAATGAGCAGTTCTTC. Full variable domain (remainder filled in from reference TRBV18 and TRBJ2-1): NAGVMQNPRHLVRRRGQEARLRCSPMKGHSHVYWYRQLPEEGLKFMVYLQKENIIDESGMPKERFSAEFPKEGPSILRIQQVVRGDSAAYFCASSPGGPWNEQFFGPGTRLTVL.

In this sample, this clonotype turned up many times. In nucleotides, the CDR3 is TGTGCCAGCAGTGAATCGGGGGGCGGTCAGCCCCAGCATTTT. Translating gives CASSESGGGQPQHF. J is TRBJ1-5 and V is TRBV6-1; TRBD1 is a possible D gene (6 bases). Germline values: CDR1 MNHNS, CDR2 SASEGT. CDR3 length: 14 residues. V was trimmed by 2 bases and J by 6 bases, leaving 11 bases between them.

This clonotype counts as medium-sized. The CDR3 DNA reads TGTGCCAGCAGCCAGGGTGAAGCCTACGAGCAGTACTTC. Its translation: CASSQGEAYEQYF. This chain links TRBV14 with TRBJ2-7, with D unresolved. Per germline, CDR1 SGHDN and CDR2 FVKESK. The CDR3 spans 13 residues. V was shortened by 3 bases and J by 2 bases, with 8 bases between the two germline ends.

The chain is built from TRBV29-1 and TRBJ2-1; D remains unclear. The CDR3 contains 15 residues. Trimming stripped 1 base from V and 0 bases from J, with 10 bases between. Looked up from germline, CDR1 is SQVTM and CDR2 is ANQGSEA. As DNA, the CDR3 is TGCAGCGTTGAAGGGACGGAGAGCTCCTACAATGAGCAGTTCTTC. Translating gives CSVEGTESSYNEQFF.